The following is a TCR beta chain sequence with its context. The record originates from a study of blood T cell repertoires in COVID-19. As for the study in general: The United States, Italy and Spain were the sources of the acute and convalescent COVID-19 samples.

Sequenced by immunoSEQ multiplex PCR; TCRdb stores in-frame clones only, minus some. The sample lists around 300,000 clones, around 89% seen once, with around 2.9% in the top ten. Cohort allocation depended upon clinical history that participants reported. The germline CDR1 and CDR2 sequences are MNHEY and SVGAGI. With 7 bases removed from V and 4 bases from J, the gap between germline ends came to 13 bases. This CDR3 is 13 amino acids long. The chain is built from TRBV6-5 and TRBJ1-2, with D perhaps TRBD1 (6 bases). Sequenced material: PBMCs or T cells enriched from blood (not recorded which). The sequence was obtained from a woman between 45 and 65 years old who had recovered from COVID-19. The CDR3: CASKPDRSYGYTF. CDR3 in DNA: TGTGCCAGCAAGCCAGACAGGAGCTATGGCTACACCTTC.